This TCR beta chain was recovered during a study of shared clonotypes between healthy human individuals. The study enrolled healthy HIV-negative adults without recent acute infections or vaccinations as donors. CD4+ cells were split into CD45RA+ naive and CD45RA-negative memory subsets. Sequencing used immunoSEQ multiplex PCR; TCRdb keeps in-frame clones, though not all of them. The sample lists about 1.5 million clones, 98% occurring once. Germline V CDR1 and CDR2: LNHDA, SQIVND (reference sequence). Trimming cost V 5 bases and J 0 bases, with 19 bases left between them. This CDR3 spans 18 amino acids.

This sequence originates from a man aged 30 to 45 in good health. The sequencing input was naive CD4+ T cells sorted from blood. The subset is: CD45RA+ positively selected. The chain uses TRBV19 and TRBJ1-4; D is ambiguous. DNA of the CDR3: TGTGCCAGTAGTTGGGTACCGGGGAGCGGTGCAACTAATGAAAAACTGTTTTTT. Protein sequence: CASSWVPGSGATNEKLFF.